The sequence of this TCR beta chain was determined in a study of shared clonotypes between healthy human individuals. Only in-frame clones appear in the TCRdb table, and some are missing; sequencing was by immunoSEQ multiplex PCR. Here the sample spans around 2,100,000 clones, about 94% being singletons. As to this clone: Antigen unknown.

Study findings and constraints: For sorted subsets, rarefaction showed incomplete sequencing despite large depth. Generation of non-shared clonotypes was less probable than generation of clonotypes shared by all four donors.

The naive CD8 population came from CD45RO-negative cells selected for CCR7, without terminally differentiated effector memory CD45RA+ cells. The CDR3 contains 17 residues. With 2 bases clipped from V and 6 bases from J, the junction kept 12 bases outside the gene matches. Germline V lookup: CDR1 ENHRY, CDR2 SYGVKD. The receptor was isolated from a man younger than 30 in good health. V and J are TRBV10-3 and TRBJ2-2, with TRBD1 identical over 7 bases. The sample was naive CD8+ T cells sorted from blood. The CDR3 is CAISEQWDSNPAGELFF. The CDR3 bases are TGTGCCATCAGTGAGCAATGGGACAGTAACCCGGCCGGGGAGCTGTTTTTT.